This entry lists 2 T cell receptor beta chains sequenced from one sample in a study of T cells in Graves' hyperthyroidism and ophthalmopathy. Regions amplified from RNA transcripts were the TCR beta CDR3 regions. The HTBI primer set served for first-round RT-PCR of the TCR CDR3. Using its own MiXCR run on the multiplex PCR reads, TCRdb lists one record per CDR3 protein. This sample has 280,000 or so distinct CDR3 sequences, with roughly 15% found just once. Material for sequencing was blood. All receptors derive from a woman in her forties or fifties with Graves' hyperthyroidism that later progressed to Graves' ophthalmopathy.

This clonotype was seen ten or more times. The chain recombines TRBV9 with TRBJ2-7; weak D call: TRBD2 (6 bases). CDR3 size: 15 residues. CDR1 is SGDLS, CDR2 YYNGEE, per germline. V was clipped by 0 bases and J by 2 bases, with 12 bases between them. The CDR3 DNA reads TGTGCCAGCAGCGTAGGAGACGGAGGGACCTACGAGCAGTACTTC. As protein: CASSVGDGGTYEQYF.

This clonotype was seen a handful of times. V usage is TRBV5-1 and J usage is TRBJ2-5, with D perhaps matching TRBD2 (5 bases). Germline V gene sequence: CDR1 SGHRS, CDR2 YFSETQ. This CDR3 has 15 residues. V was trimmed by 0 bases and J by 3 bases, leaving 12 bases between them. The CDR3 sequence: CASSLGDYSKETQYF. In nucleotides, the CDR3 is TGCGCCAGCAGCTTGGGCGACTATTCGAAAGAGACCCAGTACTTC. The full variable domain, its missing parts supplied by reference TRBV5-1 and TRBJ2-5, is KAGVTQTPRYLIKTRGQQVTLSCSPISGHRSVSWYQQTPGQGLQFLFEYFSETQRNKGNFPGRFSGRQFSNSRSEMNVSTLELGDSALYLCASSLGDYSKETQYFGPGTRLLVL.